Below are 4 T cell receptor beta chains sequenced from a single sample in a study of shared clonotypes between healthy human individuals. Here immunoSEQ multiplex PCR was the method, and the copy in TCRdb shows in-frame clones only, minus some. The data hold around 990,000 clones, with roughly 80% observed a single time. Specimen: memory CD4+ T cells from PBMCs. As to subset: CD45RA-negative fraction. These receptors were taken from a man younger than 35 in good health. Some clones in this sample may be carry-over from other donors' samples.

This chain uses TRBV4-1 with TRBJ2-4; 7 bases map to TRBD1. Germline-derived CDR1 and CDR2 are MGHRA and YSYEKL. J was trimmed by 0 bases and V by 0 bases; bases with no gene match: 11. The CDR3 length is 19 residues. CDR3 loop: CASSQDKGQVKLAKNIQYF. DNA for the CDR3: TGCGCCAGCAGCCAAGATAAAGGACAGGTAAAACTAGCCAAAAACATTCAGTACTTC.

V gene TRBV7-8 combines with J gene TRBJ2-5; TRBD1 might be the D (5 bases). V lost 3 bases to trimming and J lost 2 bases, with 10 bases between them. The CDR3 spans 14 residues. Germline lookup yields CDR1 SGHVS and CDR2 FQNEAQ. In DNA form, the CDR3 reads TGTGCCAGCAGCTTTTGGACACCACAAGAGACCCAGTACTTC. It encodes CASSFWTPQETQYF.

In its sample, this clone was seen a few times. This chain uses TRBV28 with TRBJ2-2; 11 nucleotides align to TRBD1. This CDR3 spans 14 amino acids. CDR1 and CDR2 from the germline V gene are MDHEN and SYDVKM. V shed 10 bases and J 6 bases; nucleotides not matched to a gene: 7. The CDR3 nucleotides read TGTGCCATCACGGGACAGGGGGAGCCCGGGGAGCTGTTTTTT. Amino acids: CAITGQGEPGELFF.

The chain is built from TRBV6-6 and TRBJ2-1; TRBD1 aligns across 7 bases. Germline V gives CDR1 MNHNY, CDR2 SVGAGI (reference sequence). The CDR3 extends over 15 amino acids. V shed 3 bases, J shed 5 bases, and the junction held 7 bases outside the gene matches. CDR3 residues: CASSYPTGTNNEQFF. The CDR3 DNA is TGTGCCAGCAGTTATCCGACAGGGACGAACAATGAGCAGTTCTTC.